The clone carrying this T cell receptor beta chain was seen only once. This entry comes from a study of blood T cell repertoires in COVID-19. This CDR3 has 11 amino acids. Germline-derived CDR1 and CDR2 are KGHSH and LQKENI. V lost 3 bases and J lost 5, with 4 bases in between. Profiled with immunoSEQ multiplex PCR; TCRdb holds only in-frame clones, not every one. The sample yields about 41,000 clones, around four fifths seen once. Sequencing used peripheral blood. The V and J genes are TRBV18 and TRBJ2-5; D not resolved. This clonotype was sampled from a woman aged 80 or over with active or convalescent COVID-19. The CDR3 DNA reads TGTGCCAGCTCACCTCGGGAGACCCAGTACTTC. This encodes CASSPRETQYF.